The next 12 T cell receptor beta chains were all read from a single sample in a study of blood T cell repertoires in COVID-19. Sequenced by immunoSEQ multiplex PCR; TCRdb stores in-frame clones only, minus some. The sample shows around 310,000 clones, 88% of them seen only once. The source material was PBMCs or T cells enriched from blood (not recorded which). These receptors originate from a man aged 25 to 40 who had recovered from COVID-19.

This chain connects TRBV9 to TRBJ2-7; TRBD1 aligns across 11 bases. Germline CDR1 and CDR2: SGDLS and YYNGEE. Trimming took 3 bases from V and 0 from J; bases not matched to a gene: 8. The CDR3 length is 17 residues. The chain's CDR3 is CASSDSRGTGGSYEQYF. As DNA, the CDR3 is TGTGCCAGCAGCGACAGTAGAGGGACAGGGGGCTCCTACGAGCAGTACTTC.

This chain uses TRBV19 with TRBJ1-6, with D hard to call. V was trimmed by 10 bases and J by 10 bases, leaving 11 bases between them. CDR1 and CDR2 from the germline V gene are LNHDA and SQIVND (reference sequence). The CDR3 totals 11 residues. The CDR3 coding sequence is TGTGCCACCTCATCAGGCTCACCCCTCCACTTT. As protein: CATSSGSPLHF.

V and J are TRBV7-9 and TRBJ2-5; 7 bases are shared with TRBD2. The CDR3 consists of 13 residues. V lost 5 bases and J lost 5; bases outside the gene matches: 5. Germline V gene lookup returns CDR1 SEHNR and CDR2 FQNEAQ (reference sequence). CDR3 residues: CASSANGGETQYF. Here the CDR3 DNA reads TGTGCCAGCAGCGCCAACGGGGGGGAGACCCAGTACTTC.

The chain recombines TRBV3-1 (or the pseudogene TRBV3-2) with TRBJ1-1, with a possible D match to TRBD1 (6 bases). V gave up 0 bases and J gave up 4 bases, with 12 bases separating them. CDR3 length equals 15 residues. Germline-derived CDR1 and CDR2 are LGHDT and YNNKEL (reference sequence). CDR3 DNA: TGTGCCAGCAGCCAAGAATGGAGGGGGGGCACTGAAGCTTTCTTT. It yields the protein CASSQEWRGGTEAFF.

This clone occurred once. The CDR3 loop reads CASSPPQVVNEQFF. The DNA of the CDR3 is TGTGCCAGCTCACCCCCACAGGTGGTGAATGAGCAGTTCTTC. V is TRBV18 and J is TRBJ2-1, with D tentatively TRBD1 (5 bases). This CDR3 is built from 14 residues. Deletions cut 3 bases from V and 7 bases from J, with 13 bases between. Germline values: CDR1 KGHSH, CDR2 LQKENI.

This sequence joins TRBV15 and TRBJ2-1, with D maybe TRBD2 (6 bases). The length of the CDR3 is 17 residues. CDR1 and CDR2 from the germline V gene are LNHNV and YYDKDF (reference sequence). V lost 0 bases and J lost 6, with 18 bases in between. In nucleotides, the CDR3 is TGTGCCACCAGCAGAGATGCCCTTGGGGGGTCGTCCAATGAGCAGTTCTTC. This encodes CATSRDALGGSSNEQFF.

The chain combines TRBV6-5 with TRBJ1-2, with 10 bases aligning to TRBD1. From germline, CDR1 is MNHEY and CDR2 SVGAGI. CDR3 length: 15 amino acids. After removal of 0 bases from V and 3 bases from J, the junction contained 1 base not matched to a gene. The CDR3 spells CASSYSTGGDYGYTF. CDR3 nucleotide sequence: TGTGCCAGCAGTTACTCGACAGGGGGCGACTATGGCTACACCTTC.

The chain combines TRBV19 with TRBJ1-5, with TRBD1 matching over 7 bases. The CDR3 contains 16 residues. After removal of 5 bases from V and 1 base from J, the junction contained 8 bases not matched to a gene. Germline V gene sequence: CDR1 LNHDA, CDR2 SQIVND (reference sequence). In nucleotides, the CDR3 is TGTGCCAGTAGTTTACTGACAGGGTTGAGCAATCAGCCCCAGCATTTT. This sequence encodes CASSLLTGLSNQPQHF.

The chain employs TRBV5-1 and TRBJ2-6, with a possible D match to TRBD1 (7 bases). Deletions cut 0 bases from V and 1 base from J, with 14 bases between. Germline V gene data show CDR1 as SGHRS and CDR2 as YFSETQ. This CDR3 contains 18 residues. Here the CDR3 DNA reads TGCGCCAGCAGCTTGGGGCAGGGGGGAGGATCTGGGGCCAACGTCCTGACTTTC. Translation gives CASSLGQGGGSGANVLTF. Filled out from reference TRBV5-1 and TRBJ2-6, the complete variable domain reads KAGVTQTPRYLIKTRGQQVTLSCSPISGHRSVSWYQQTPGQGLQFLFEYFSETQRNKGNFPGRFSGRQFSNSRSEMNVSTLELGDSALYLCASSLGQGGGSGANVLTFGAGSRLTVL.

This rearrangement joins TRBV2 to TRBJ2-1; the match to TRBD1 covers 11 bases. Germline lookup yields CDR1 SNHLY and CDR2 FYNNEI. Trimming cost V 5 bases and J 6 bases; bases outside gene matches: 3. The CDR3 sequence is 14 residues long. This CDR3 reads CASSRDRGSNEQFF. The CDR3 nucleotides are TGTGCCAGCAGTCGGGACAGGGGGAGCAATGAGCAGTTCTTC.

The genes are TRBV10-2 and TRBJ1-2, with 7 bases fitting TRBD1. CDR1 is WSHSY and CDR2 is SAAADI in the germline V gene. The CDR3 extends over 12 amino acids. V lost 6 bases, J lost 5 bases, and 3 bases stayed unmatched. CDR3 in DNA: TGCGCCAGCAGAGCGACAGGGTATGGCTACACCTTC. The encoded protein is CASRATGYGYTF.

V gene TRBV14 combines with J gene TRBJ2-5, with D tentatively TRBD2 (6 bases). The CDR3 has 19 amino acids. V was trimmed by 0 bases and J by 2 bases, leaving 22 bases between them. Germline V CDR1 and CDR2: SGHDN, FVKESK. CDR3: CASSQDYGRGVVIQETQYF. The CDR3 DNA reads as TGTGCCAGCAGCCAAGATTACGGGCGGGGCGTGGTGATACAAGAGACCCAGTACTTC.